This T cell receptor beta chain was profiled in a study of CD8+CD57+ T cells in acquired aplastic anemia. Background on the study: The mean DNA yield obtained from sorted CD4+ and CD8+ cells came to approximately 3.2 ug. Roughly 10.8 million reads were obtained on average for healthy donor CD4+ cells.

Using genomic DNA as the template, TCR beta VDJ and CDR3 profiling was carried out. TCRdb redid the calling of the reads with MiXCR, one entry per CDR3 protein. In the table there are roughly 180,000 distinct CDR3 sequences, around 45% of which are singletons. Concerning this clonotype itself: Its antigen is unknown.

Findings and limits, study-wide: The study found no significant CD8+ Simpson's diversity difference between patients and controls. Common to patients and controls were twenty-nine CD8+ CDR3 sequences.

The CDR3 is made up of 8 amino acids. In germline, CDR1 is DFQATT, CDR2 SNEGSKA (reference sequence). V was trimmed by 6 bases and J by 9 bases, leaving 0 bases between them. The clonotype was recovered from a human donor in good health. The chain uses TRBV20-1 and TRBJ2-6; D is ambiguous. Sequenced sample: sorted CD4+, CD8+, or CD8+CD57+ T cells (not recorded which) from PBMCs. CDR3 region: CSANVLTF. CDR3 sequence (DNA): TGCAGTGCCAACGTCCTGACTTTC.